This T cell receptor beta chain was sequenced in a study of graft-versus-host responses after intestinal transplantation. General study results and limits: When patients had graft-donor T cell macrochimerism, their allografts held high graft-versus-host to host-versus-graft clonal ratios. Detected in recipient marrow were GvH clones, some of which were first observed in ileum or blood.

Repertoires were generated with immunoSEQ multiplex PCR, while TCRdb's copy carries only in-frame clones and drops some. The sample consists of tens of thousands of clones, around 94% of them appearing once. Germline V gives CDR1 SGHAT, CDR2 FQDESV (reference sequence). The V and J ends lost 1 base and 6 bases, in that order; junction bases with no gene match: 7. The CDR3 length is 16 residues. Note on this clone: Antigen specificity is unknown.

The origin of this receptor is a human patient who received an intestinal transplant, so some T cells may come from the graft donor. This chain joins TRBV11-1 and TRBJ2-1; 9 bases align to TRBD2. The sequencing used PBMCs, collected 156 days after intestinal transplant. CDR3 DNA sequence: TGTGCCAGCAGCTTAGAAGGCGGGGGGGCTCGCAATGAGCAGTTCTTC. Protein product: CASSLEGGGARNEQFF.